Shown below are 8 T cell receptor beta chains from a single sample sequenced in a study of patients and donors after allogeneic stem cell transplantation. TCRdb recomputed calls from the RT-PCR reads with MiXCR, one row per CDR3 protein. The sample lists some 150,000 distinct CDR3 sequences, approximately 35% occurring once. The sample taken for sequencing was blood, either unsorted or a sorted T cell fraction (not recorded which). Source of these receptors: a human donor who was either an allogeneic HSCT recipient or a stem cell or donor lymphocyte infusion donor (not recorded which). It is not recorded whose cells these are; they may come from a transplant donor.

The rearrangement uses TRBV28 and TRBJ2-7; maybe TRBD1 (6 bases). Per germline, CDR1 MDHEN and CDR2 SYDVKM. V was trimmed by 6 bases and J by 7 bases, leaving 19 bases between them. The CDR3 has 14 residues. This CDR3 reads CASRGQTTFIEQYF. The CDR3 coding sequence is TGTGCCAGCAGAGGACAGACTACGTTTATTGAGCAGTACTTC.

The J gene is TRBJ2-7, the V gene TRBV20-1; D is uncertain. The V gene lost 1 base and the J gene lost 3 bases, with 13 bases spanning the gap. Looked up from germline, CDR1 is DFQATT and CDR2 is SNEGSKA (reference sequence). The CDR3 runs 14 residues. The CDR3 DNA reads TGCAGTGCTAGAGGTCCCGGGCAACACTACGAGCAGTACGTC. Translating it yields CSARGPGQHYEQYV.

This clonotype showed up just a few times. V is TRBV6-5 and J is TRBJ1-3; D remains unclear. This CDR3 has 15 amino acids. From germline, CDR1 is MNHEY and CDR2 SVGAGI. Trimming removed 4 bases at V and 0 bases at J, with 10 bases between. CDR3: CASSFTASSGNTIYF. The CDR3 region has the DNA TGTGCCAGCAGTTTCACAGCCTCCTCTGGAAACACCATATATTTT.

This sequence joins TRBV29-1 and TRBJ1-5; D is undetermined. V was clipped by 4 bases and J by 4 bases, with 5 bases between them. Germline-derived CDR1 and CDR2 are SQVTM and ANQGSEA. The CDR3 runs to 11 residues. The CDR3 DNA follows: TGCAGCGTTGGAGGTAATCAGCCCCAGCATTTT. As protein: CSVGGNQPQHF.

This clonotype appeared a few times. The V and J genes are TRBV29-1 and TRBJ2-5; no clear D gene. CDR1 and CDR2 (germline): SQVTM, ANQGSEA. Deletions cut 4 bases from V and 2 bases from J, with 8 bases between. This CDR3 spans 12 amino acids. Written as DNA, the CDR3 is TGCAGCGTTGCCCTCACACAAGAGACCCAGTACTTC. This codes for CSVALTQETQYF.

This clonotype was recorded at least ten times. The chain is built from TRBV3-1 and TRBJ2-5; D remains ambiguous. Trimming left V 5 bases short and J 4 bases short, with 5 bases between. The germline V gene encodes CDR1 LGHDT and CDR2 YNNKEL (reference sequence). This CDR3 comprises 11 residues. The CDR3 loop is CASSLRETQYF. CDR3 in DNA: TGTGCCAGCAGCTTACGAGAGACCCAGTACTTC.

The chain recombines TRBV27 with TRBJ2-3, with D perhaps TRBD1 or TRBD2 (7 bases each). Looked up from germline, CDR1 is MNHEY and CDR2 is SMNVEV (reference sequence). The V and J ends lost 5 bases and 3 bases respectively, with 15 bases between them. The CDR3 has 15 residues. The CDR3 spells CASSAPRGGTDTQYF. CDR3 sequence (DNA): TGTGCCAGCAGTGCCCCCAGGGGGGGAACAGATACGCAGTATTTT.

The V gene is TRBV7-3, the J gene TRBJ2-5, with D perhaps given as TRBD1 or TRBD2 (5 bases each). With 5 bases removed from V and 1 base from J, the gap between germline ends came to 11 bases. This CDR3 spans 14 amino acids. Germline values: CDR1 SGHTA, CDR2 FQGTGA. The CDR3 DNA reads as TGTGCCAGCAGCCCTGCTGGGGGCCAAGAGACCCAGTACTTC. Translation gives CASSPAGGQETQYF.